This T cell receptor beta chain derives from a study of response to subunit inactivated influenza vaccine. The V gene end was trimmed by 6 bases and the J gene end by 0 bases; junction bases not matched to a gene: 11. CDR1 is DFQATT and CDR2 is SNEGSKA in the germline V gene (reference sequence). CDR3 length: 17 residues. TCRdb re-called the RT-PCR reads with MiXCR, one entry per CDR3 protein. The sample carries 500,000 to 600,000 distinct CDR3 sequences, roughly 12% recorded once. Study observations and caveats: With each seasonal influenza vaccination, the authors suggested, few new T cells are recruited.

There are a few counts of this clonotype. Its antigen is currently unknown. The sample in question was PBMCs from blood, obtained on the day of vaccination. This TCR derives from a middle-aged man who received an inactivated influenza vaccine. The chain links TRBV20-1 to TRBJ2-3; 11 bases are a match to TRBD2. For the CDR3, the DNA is TGCAGTGCGGATAAGACTAGCGGGGAAATCAGCACAGATACGCAGTATTTT. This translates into CSADKTSGEISTDTQYF.